These T cell receptor beta chains were read from a single sample in a study of shared clonotypes between healthy human individuals. The data were produced by immunoSEQ multiplex PCR, yet TCRdb's version contains in-frame clones alone and is incomplete. This repertoire shows 2 million to 2.5 million clones, roughly 91% found once; its top ten account for 1.5% to 2%. Sequencing was carried out using naive CD8+ T cells from PBMCs. These receptors all stem from a man younger than 35 in good health. Some clones in this sample may be carry-over from other donors' samples. Each CDR3 is given with its conserved first and last residue. D genes are given only for firm matches.

j_call d_call cdr3_length v_call cdr3_nt cdr3_aa
TRBJ2-1 - 11 TRBV28 TGTGCCAGCACATTAACTAGTGAGCAGTTCTTC CASTLTSEQFF
TRBJ2-7 - 15 TRBV6-5 TGTGCCAGCAGTTACCCTCGGCAGGGAATCGACGAGCAGTACTTC CASSYPRQGIDEQYF
TRBJ2-7 - 13 TRBV27 TGTGCCAGCAGTTTTTCCCGACTGGGCGAGCAGTACTTC CASSFSRLGEQYF
TRBJ1-5 TRBD1 15 TRBV10-2 TGCGCCAGCAGTGCCGGGACAGTCCAAGAGTTGCCCCAGCATTTT CASSAGTVQELPQHF
TRBJ2-7 TRBD1 15 TRBV5-6 TGTGCCAGCAGAACGGACAGGACGCTGACCTACGAGCAGTACTTC CASRTDRTLTYEQYF
TRBJ2-2 - 16 TRBV2 TGTGCCAGCAGTGATTTGTACAGCAAGTACACCGGGGAGCTGTTTTTT CASSDLYSKYTGELFF
TRBJ2-7 - 13 TRBV28 TGTGCCAGCAGTCCCGACAGGACCTACGAGCAGTACTTC CASSPDRTYEQYF
TRBJ2-7 - 16 TRBV4-1 TGCGCCAGCAGCCAAGCCGACCCTACCAGGGGCCACGAGCAGTACTTC CASSQADPTRGHEQYF
TRBJ1-2 - 15 TRBV9 TGTGCCAGCAGCGTAGCTGGGCTAGGGGATTATGGCTACACCTTC CASSVAGLGDYGYTF
TRBJ1-2 - 19 TRBV7-2 TGTGCCAGCAGCTCGCATCTTAACCTTAACACGCGGGGGATAAGTGGCTACACCTTC CASSSHLNLNTRGISGYTF
TRBJ2-5 - 14 TRBV27 TGTGCCAGCAGTTTCCGTGCGGAGAAAGAGACCCAGTACTTC CASSFRAEKETQYF
TRBJ2-7 - 17 TRBV6-4 TGTGCCAGCAGTGACTCGACCCCTAGCCCTAGTTCCTACGAGCAGTACTTC CASSDSTPSPSSYEQYF
TRBJ2-1 TRBD1 16 TRBV29-1 TGCAGCGTTGAAGGGGAGCAGGGGGAACGCTACAATGAGCAGTTCTTC CSVEGEQGERYNEQFF
TRBJ2-7 TRBD1 14 TRBV7-8 TGTGCCAGCAGCCCACAGGGGCGCGCCCGCGAGCAGTACTTC CASSPQGRAREQYF
TRBJ2-1 TRBD2 16 TRBV6-5 TGTGCCAGCAGTTCGACTAGCGGGATCTCCTACAATGAGCAGTTCTTC CASSSTSGISYNEQFF
TRBJ1-1 - 13 TRBV11-2 TGTGCCAGCAGCTTAGGGGTGAGGGGGATGGCTTTCTTT CASSLGVRGMAFF
TRBJ2-5 TRBD2 17 TRBV28 TGTGCCAGCAGTTTATACCTTAGCGGGAGGGCCGGTGAGACCCAGTACTTC CASSLYLSGRAGETQYF
TRBJ1-3 - 15 TRBV5-6 TGTGCCAGCAGCTGGGTTGAGGGCTCTGGAAACACCATATATTTT CASSWVEGSGNTIYF
TRBJ2-3 - 19 TRBV12-5 TGTGCTAGTGGTTTGGTTCTTTCGGAGGTATTTATTGGGACAGATACGCAGTATTTT CASGLVLSEVFIGTDTQYF
TRBJ2-7 - 20 TRBV27 TGTGCCAGCAGTTTAATATCGGGGGGCGCGTCACACACCCCCGACTACGAGCAGTACTTC CASSLISGGASHTPDYEQYF
TRBJ2-2 - 11 TRBV7-9 TGTGCCAGCAGTTCCACCGGGGAGCTGTTTTTT CASSSTGELFF
TRBJ1-2 - 16 TRBV7-6 TGTGCCAGCAGCCCTATATTGCAGAGTCCTAACTATGGCTACACCTTC CASSPILQSPNYGYTF
TRBJ1-1 - 13 TRBV27 TGTGCCAGCAGTTGGAAAGAGGGAGTCGAAGCTTTCTTT CASSWKEGVEAFF
TRBJ1-2 - 12 TRBV19 TGTGCCAGTAGTATTGAAGGGTATGGCTACACCTTC CASSIEGYGYTF
TRBJ1-2 - 19 TRBV18 TGTGCCAGCTCACCAAATCTAGGAGAAAGGGGCACCCCCAACTATGGCTACACCTTC CASSPNLGERGTPNYGYTF
TRBJ1-1 TRBD1 16 TRBV18 TGTGCCAGCTCACCGATCGGACAGGGGAGGAGCACTGAAGCTTTCTTT CASSPIGQGRSTEAFF
TRBJ1-3 - 13 TRBV19 TGTGCCAGTTCGGGGTTCTCCGGAAACACCATATATTTT CASSGFSGNTIYF
TRBJ1-5 - 13 TRBV5-6 TGTGCCAGCAGCTTGGGGACGAATCAGCCCCAGCATTTT CASSLGTNQPQHF
TRBJ2-5 - 8 TRBV29-1 TGCAGCGTCGGGACCCAGTACTTC CSVGTQYF
TRBJ2-5 - 10 TRBV4-1 TGCGCCAGCGGGGAAGAGACCCAGTACTTC CASGEETQYF
TRBJ2-2 - 14 TRBV28 TGTGCCAGCAGTTTTACGGTTAACACCGGGGAGCTGTTTTTT CASSFTVNTGELFF
TRBJ1-2 - 15 TRBV25-1 TGTGCCAGCAGGGGGATAGAGGACGGCGACTATGGCTACACCTTC CASRGIEDGDYGYTF
TRBJ1-2 - 15 TRBV27 TGTGCCAGCAGATCCATTCGGGGGCCGGACTATGGCTACACCTTC CASRSIRGPDYGYTF
TRBJ2-6 - 19 TRBV9 TGTGCCAGCAGCTCTCCGGGCCCTGGGGACCGGTATGGGGCCAACGTCCTGACTTTC CASSSPGPGDRYGANVLTF
TRBJ1-1 - 14 TRBV5-1 TGCGCCAGCAGCCCAAGGGGCTCGAACACTGAAGCTTTCTTT CASSPRGSNTEAFF
TRBJ2-1 TRBD1 15 TRBV5-6 TGTGCCAGCAGCGGGGGACAGGGCCTTTGGAATGAGCAGTTCTTC CASSGGQGLWNEQFF